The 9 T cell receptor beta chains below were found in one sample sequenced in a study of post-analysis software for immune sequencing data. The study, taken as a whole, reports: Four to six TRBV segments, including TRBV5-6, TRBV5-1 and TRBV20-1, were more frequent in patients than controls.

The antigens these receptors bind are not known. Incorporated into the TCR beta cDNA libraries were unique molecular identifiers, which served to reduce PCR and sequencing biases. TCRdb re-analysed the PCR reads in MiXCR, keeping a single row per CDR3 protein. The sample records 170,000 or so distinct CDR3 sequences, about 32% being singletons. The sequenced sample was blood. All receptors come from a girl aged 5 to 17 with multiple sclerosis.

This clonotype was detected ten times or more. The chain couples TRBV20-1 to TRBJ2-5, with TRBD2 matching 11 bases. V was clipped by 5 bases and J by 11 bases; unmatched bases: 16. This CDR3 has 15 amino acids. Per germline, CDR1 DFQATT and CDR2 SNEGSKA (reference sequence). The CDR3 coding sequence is TGCAGTGCTTTTAGCGGGAGGGCCTCACGGAGGGAGCAGTACTTC. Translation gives CSAFSGRASRREQYF.

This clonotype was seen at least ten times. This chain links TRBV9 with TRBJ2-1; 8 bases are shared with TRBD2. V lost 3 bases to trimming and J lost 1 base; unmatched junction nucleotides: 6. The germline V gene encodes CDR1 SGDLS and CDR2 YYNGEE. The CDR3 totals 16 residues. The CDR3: CASSASRLASYNEQFF. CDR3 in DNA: TGTGCCAGCAGCGCCTCACGACTAGCGTCCTACAATGAGCAGTTCTTC.

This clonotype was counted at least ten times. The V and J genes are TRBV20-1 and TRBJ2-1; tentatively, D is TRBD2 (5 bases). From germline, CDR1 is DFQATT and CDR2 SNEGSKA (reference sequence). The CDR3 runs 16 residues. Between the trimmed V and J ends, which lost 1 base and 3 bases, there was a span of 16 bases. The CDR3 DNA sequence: TGCAGTGCTAGAGGACAAGCGGAGCTCCTCTACAATGAGCAGTTCTTC. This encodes CSARGQAELLYNEQFF.

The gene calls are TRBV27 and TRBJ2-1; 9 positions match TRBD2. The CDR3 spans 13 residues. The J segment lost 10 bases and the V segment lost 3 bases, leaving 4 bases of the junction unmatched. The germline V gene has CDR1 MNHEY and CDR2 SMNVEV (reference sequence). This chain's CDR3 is CASSFVLAGEQFF. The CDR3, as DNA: TGTGCCAGCAGTTTTGTACTAGCGGGCGAGCAGTTCTTC.

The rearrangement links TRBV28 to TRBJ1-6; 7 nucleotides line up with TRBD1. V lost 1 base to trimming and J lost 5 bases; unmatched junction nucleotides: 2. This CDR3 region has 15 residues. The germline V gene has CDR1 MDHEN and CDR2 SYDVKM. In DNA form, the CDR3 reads TGTGCCAGCAGTTTATTTCAGGGGGATAATTCACCCCTCCACTTT. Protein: CASSLFQGDNSPLHF.

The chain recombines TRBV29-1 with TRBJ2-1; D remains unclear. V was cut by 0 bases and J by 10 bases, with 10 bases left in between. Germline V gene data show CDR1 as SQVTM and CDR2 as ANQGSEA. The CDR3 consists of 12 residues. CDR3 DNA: TGCAGCGTTGAAGACCACTCCTGCGAGCAGTTCTTC. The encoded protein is CSVEDHSCEQFF.

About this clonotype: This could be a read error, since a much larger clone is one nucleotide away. CDR3 in amino acids: CASSVGGALNRPQHF. In nucleotides, the CDR3 is TGTGCCAGCAGCGTAGGGGGGGCCCTCAATCGGCCCCAGCATTTT. This rearrangement joins TRBV9 to TRBJ1-5, with D perhaps matching TRBD1 (6 bases). Germline CDR1 reads SGDLS; CDR2 reads YYNGEE. There are 15 residues in the CDR3. Drawing the rest from reference TRBV9 and TRBJ1-5, the complete variable domain is DSGVTQTPKHLITATGQRVTLRCSPRSGDLSVYWYQQSLDQGLQFLIQYYNGEERAKGNILERFSAQQFPDLHSELNLSSLELGDSALYFCASSVGGALNRPQHFGDGTRLSIL.

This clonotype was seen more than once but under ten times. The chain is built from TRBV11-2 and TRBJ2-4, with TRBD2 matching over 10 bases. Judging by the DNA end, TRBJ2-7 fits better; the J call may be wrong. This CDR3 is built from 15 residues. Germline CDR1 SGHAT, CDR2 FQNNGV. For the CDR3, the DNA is TGTGCCAGCAGCTTGGCTAGCGGGAGTGCATACGAGCAGTACTTC. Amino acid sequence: CASSLASGSAYEQYF.

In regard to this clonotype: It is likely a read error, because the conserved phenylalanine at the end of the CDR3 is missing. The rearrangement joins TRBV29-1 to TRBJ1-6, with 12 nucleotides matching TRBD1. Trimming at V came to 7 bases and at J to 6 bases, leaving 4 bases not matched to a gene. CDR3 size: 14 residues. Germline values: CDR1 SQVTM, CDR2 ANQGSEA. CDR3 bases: TGCAGCGGGGACAGGGGGCTACCTAATTCACCCCTCCACGTT. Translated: CSGDRGLPNSPLHV.